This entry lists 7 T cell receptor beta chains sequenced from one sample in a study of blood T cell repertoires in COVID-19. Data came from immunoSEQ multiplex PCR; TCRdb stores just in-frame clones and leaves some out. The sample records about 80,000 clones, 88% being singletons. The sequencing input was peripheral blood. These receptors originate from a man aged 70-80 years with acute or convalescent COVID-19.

For the CDR3, the DNA is TGTGCCAGCAGCTTATTTACTACAGATACGCAGTATTTT. This encodes CASSLFTTDTQYF. V gene TRBV7-6 combines with J gene TRBJ2-3; D remains ambiguous. The V and J ends lost 2 bases and 3 bases respectively, with 6 bases between them. CDR3 length equals 13 residues. Germline-derived CDR1 and CDR2 are SGHVS and FNYEAQ.

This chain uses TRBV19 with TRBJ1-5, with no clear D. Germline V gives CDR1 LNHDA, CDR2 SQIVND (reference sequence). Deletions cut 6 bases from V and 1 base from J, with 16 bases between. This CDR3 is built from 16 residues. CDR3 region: CASSQLVGSSNQPQHF. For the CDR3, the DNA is TGTGCCAGTAGCCAGCTGGTTGGGAGCAGCAATCAGCCCCAGCATTTT.

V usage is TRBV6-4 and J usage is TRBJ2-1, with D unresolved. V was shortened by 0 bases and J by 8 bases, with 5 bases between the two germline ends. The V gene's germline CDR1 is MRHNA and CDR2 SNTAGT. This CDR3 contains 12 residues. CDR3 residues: CASSDSRYEQFF. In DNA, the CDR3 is TGTGCCAGCAGTGACTCGAGGTATGAGCAGTTCTTC.

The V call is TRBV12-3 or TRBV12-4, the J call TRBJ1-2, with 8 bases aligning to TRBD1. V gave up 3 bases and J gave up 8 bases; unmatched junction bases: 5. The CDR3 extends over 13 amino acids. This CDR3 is CASSFSGGQGYTF. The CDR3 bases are TGTGCCAGCAGTTTTTCAGGGGGCCAGGGCTACACCTTC.

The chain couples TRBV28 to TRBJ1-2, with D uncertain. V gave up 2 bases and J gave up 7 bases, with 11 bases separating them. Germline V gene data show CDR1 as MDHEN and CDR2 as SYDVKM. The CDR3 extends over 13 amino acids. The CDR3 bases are TGTGCCAGCAGTTTAGCCCAGGCCACTGGCTACACCTTC. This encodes CASSLAQATGYTF.

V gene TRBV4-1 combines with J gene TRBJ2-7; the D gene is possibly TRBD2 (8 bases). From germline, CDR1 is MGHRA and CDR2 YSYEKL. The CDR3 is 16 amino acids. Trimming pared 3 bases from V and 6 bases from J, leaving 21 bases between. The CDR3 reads CASSQGPGGGFFEQYF. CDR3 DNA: TGCGCCAGCAGCCAGGGCCCGGGAGGGGGCTTTTTCGAGCAGTACTTC.

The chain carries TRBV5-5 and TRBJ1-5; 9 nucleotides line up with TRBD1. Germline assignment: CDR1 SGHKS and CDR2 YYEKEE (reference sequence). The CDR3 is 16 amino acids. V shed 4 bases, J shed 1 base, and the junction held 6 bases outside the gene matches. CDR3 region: CASSTGQGISNQPQHF. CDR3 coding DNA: TGTGCCAGCAGCACGGGACAGGGAATAAGCAATCAGCCCCAGCATTTT.